These 17 T cell receptor beta chains were all obtained from the same sample, sequenced in a study of T cell repertoires in cytomegalovirus infection. TCRdb reprocessed the reads via MiXCR and lists one record per CDR3 protein. This sample has approximately 350,000 distinct CDR3 sequences, with roughly a third found just once. These receptors' targets are unknown. Sequences were derived from cultured PBMCs, sampled from culture after CMV antigen stimulation. The source of these receptors is a human donor in good health (CMV status not recorded). Some clones in this sample may be carry-over from other donors' samples.

This chain links TRBV19 with TRBJ2-1; tentative D call: TRBD2 (6 bases). Looked up from germline, CDR1 is LNHDA and CDR2 is SQIVND (reference sequence). The CDR3 is 14 residues long. V gave up 1 base and J gave up 5 bases, with 9 bases separating them. CDR3 sequence (DNA): TGTGCCAGTAGTATAGCCCAGCGGGACAATGAGCAGTTCTTC. Translation: CASSIAQRDNEQFF.

The chain joins TRBV18 to TRBJ2-1; 8 bases line up with TRBD1. There are 16 residues in the CDR3. Germline-derived CDR1 and CDR2 are KGHSH and LQKENI. Trimming cost V 3 bases and J 1 base; bases outside gene matches: 5. Here the CDR3 reads CASSPRQGFSYNEQFF. The CDR3 bases are TGTGCCAGCTCACCGCGACAGGGGTTTTCCTACAATGAGCAGTTCTTC.

A note on this clonotype: The junction does not match germline at one end; this may be a read error. V usage is TRBV4-1 and J usage is TRBJ2-7, with D possibly matching TRBD2 (6 bases). The germline gives CDR1 MGHRA, CDR2 YSYEKL. The CDR3 extends over 15 amino acids. CDR3 nucleotide sequence: TGTGCCAGCAGCCAAGAGGAGGGAGAGACCAACGAGCAGTACTTC. Amino acid sequence: CASSQEEGETNEQYF.

The rearrangement links TRBV28 to TRBJ2-3, with D perhaps matching TRBD2 (6 bases). Germline V gene lookup returns CDR1 MDHEN and CDR2 SYDVKM. The CDR3 is 18 amino acids. The V and J ends lost 3 bases and 1 base respectively, with 20 bases between them. The CDR3 region is CASSFDRWHGRGTDTQYF. In DNA form, the CDR3 reads TGTGCCAGCAGTTTCGATAGGTGGCACGGGAGAGGCACAGATACGCAGTATTTT.

The rearrangement joins TRBV28 to TRBJ2-7; perhaps TRBD1 as D (6 bases). Trimming removed 6 bases from V and 2 bases from J, with 11 bases in between. Germline CDR1 MDHEN, CDR2 SYDVKM. The CDR3 contains 13 residues. The CDR3: CASSRQATYEQYF. The DNA of the CDR3 is TGTGCCAGCAGCCGACAGGCGACCTACGAGCAGTACTTC.

This clonotype was found many times. The V call is TRBV7-2, the J call TRBJ1-5; D remains unclear. Looked up from germline, CDR1 is SGHTA and CDR2 is FQGNSA. Trimming pared 1 base from V and 4 bases from J, leaving 11 bases between. The CDR3 contains 15 residues. For the CDR3, the DNA is TGTGCCAGCAGCTTAGAGGGCTCAGATAATCAGCCCCAGCATTTT. It codes for CASSLEGSDNQPQHF. The full variable domain, its missing parts supplied by reference TRBV7-2 and TRBJ1-5, is GAGVSQSPSNKVTEKGKDVELRCDPISGHTALYWYRQSLGQGLEFLIYFQGNSAPDKSGLPSDRFSAERTGGSVSTLTIQRTQQEDSAVYLCASSLEGSDNQPQHFGDGTRLSIL.

This sequence joins TRBV6-2 or TRBV6-3 and TRBJ2-7, with a weak D call TRBD1 (6 bases). The CDR3 has 13 residues. Germline lookup yields CDR1 MNHEY and CDR2 SVGEGT. Trimming removed 6 bases from V and 5 bases from J, with 14 bases in between. For the CDR3, the DNA is TGTGCCAGCAGAGAACCCGGGACACACGAGCAGTACTTC. Translated: CASREPGTHEQYF.

This clonotype showed up many times. The chain is built from TRBV25-1 and TRBJ1-6; 7 bases line up with TRBD1. Looked up from germline, CDR1 is MGHDK and CDR2 is SYGVNS. V shed 1 base and J 0 bases; nucleotides not matched to a gene: 9. The CDR3 spans 19 residues. The CDR3 loop is CASSESLQGPSSYNSPLHF. CDR3 DNA sequence: TGTGCCAGCAGTGAATCTTTACAGGGGCCAAGCTCCTATAATTCACCCCTCCACTTT.

This clonotype was detected only a few times. The CDR3 sequence: CSARGGATNEKLFF. CDR3 in DNA: TGCAGTGCTAGAGGGGGGGCGACTAATGAAAAACTGTTTTTT. The genes are TRBV20-1 and TRBJ1-4, with D tentatively TRBD1 (6 bases). Per the germline V gene, CDR1 is DFQATT and CDR2 is SNEGSKA (reference sequence). V lost 1 base, J lost 2 bases, and 8 bases lay in between. CDR3 length: 14 residues.

This clonotype has more than one count but fewer than ten. The gene calls are TRBV7-8 and TRBJ2-1; 7 bases agree with TRBD1. Losses at the gene ends were 6 bases for V and 0 bases for J; bases not matched to a gene: 5. The CDR3 contains 15 residues. CDR1 is SGHVS and CDR2 is FQNEAQ in the germline V gene. In nucleotides, the CDR3 is TGTGCCAGCAGAAGACAGGGCAGCTCCTACAATGAGCAGTTCTTC. The encoded protein is CASRRQGSSYNEQFF. The full variable domain, with the rest looked up from reference TRBV7-8 and TRBJ2-1, is GAGVSQSPRYKVAKRGQDVALRCDPISGHVSLFWYQQALGQGPEFLTYFQNEAQLDKSGLPSDRFFAERPEGSVSTLKIQRTQQEDSAVYLCASRRQGSSYNEQFFGPGTRLTVL.

In this sample, this clonotype turned up a few times. This sequence joins TRBV7-8 and TRBJ1-2; 9 nucleotides agree with TRBD1. The CDR3 extends over 17 amino acids. CDR1 and CDR2 (germline): SGHVS, FQNEAQ. The V and J ends lost 3 bases and 7 bases, in that order; junction bases with no gene match: 15. As DNA, the CDR3 is TGTGCCAGCAGCTTCACCGGGACAGGGATCCCTGTTGGTGGCTACACCTTC. It is translated as CASSFTGTGIPVGGYTF.

This chain connects TRBV27 to TRBJ2-7; D call uncertain. The CDR3 sequence is 13 residues long. In germline, CDR1 is MNHEY, CDR2 SMNVEV (reference sequence). Trimming removed 5 bases at V and 3 bases at J, with 11 bases between. Here the CDR3 DNA reads TGTGCCAGCAGTCTGAATCTGGTCTACGAGCAGTACTTC. Protein product: CASSLNLVYEQYF.

This sequence joins TRBV11-3 and TRBJ2-2; perhaps TRBD2 as D (6 bases). The germline gives CDR1 SGHNT, CDR2 YENEEA. This CDR3 is 15 amino acids long. V lost 3 bases, J lost 0 bases, and 8 bases lay in between. CDR3 residues: CASSFRLANTGELFF. CDR3 in DNA: TGTGCCAGCAGCTTCCGACTAGCGAACACCGGGGAGCTGTTTTTT.

The chain employs TRBV7-8 and TRBJ2-7; 7 nucleotides align to TRBD2. The CDR3 totals 17 residues. V lost 0 bases and J lost 0; bases outside the gene matches: 8. Germline CDR1 is SGHVS and CDR2 is FQNEAQ. Written as DNA, the CDR3 is TGTGCCAGCAGCTTAGCCCGCAGCGGGGAGAGCTCCTACGAGCAGTACTTC. Its protein is CASSLARSGESSYEQYF.

The chain uses TRBV6-6 and TRBJ2-7; tentatively, D is TRBD1 or TRBD2 (6 bases each). Trimming left V 0 bases short and J 6 bases short, with 12 bases between. The CDR3 consists of 14 residues. Germline CDR1 reads MNHNY; CDR2 reads SVGAGI (reference sequence). The CDR3 sequence: CASSYSEEGVEQYV. The DNA for the CDR3 is TGTGCCAGCAGTTACTCCGAGGAGGGGGTCGAGCAGTACGTC.

This clonotype was picked up one time. The chain combines TRBV24-1 with TRBJ2-1, with a weak D call TRBD2 (5 bases). The CDR3 consists of 15 residues. V was pared by 3 bases and J by 6 bases, with 14 bases between. Germline CDR1 is KGHDR and CDR2 is SFDVKD. DNA of the CDR3: TGTGCCACCAGTGATCCGGGATCTTGGGGCAATGAGCAGTTCTTC. It codes for CATSDPGSWGNEQFF.

The rearrangement links TRBV7-2 to TRBJ2-3, with TRBD2 as a possible D gene (6 bases). This CDR3 region has 17 residues. CDR1 and CDR2 (germline): SGHTA, FQGNSA. V was pared by 3 bases and J by 4 bases, with 20 bases between. CDR3 region: CASSLKVADTTPDTQYF. The CDR3 DNA is TGTGCCAGCAGCTTGAAAGTAGCGGATACCACCCCAGATACGCAGTATTTT.